The clone carrying this T cell receptor beta chain has a handful of counts. Its target is not known. The sample belongs to a study of T cell responses to AZD1222 COVID-19 vaccine. General study findings and limits: Donors were largely white British and mainly female; clonal diversity was possibly underestimated.

Here immunoSEQ multiplex PCR was the method, and the copy in TCRdb shows in-frame clones only, minus some. The table lists approximately 69,000 clones, roughly 80% of them singletons. This CDR3 region has 15 residues. The V end lost 4 bases, the J end lost 1 base, and 14 bases lay between the germline ends. Germline values: CDR1 SNHLY, CDR2 FYNNEI. Material: peripheral blood, obtained 28 days after the second AZD1222 dose. The clonotype was recovered from an adult who received the AZD1222 COVID-19 vaccine. This chain connects TRBV2 to TRBJ2-7; D is unclear. The CDR3 reads CASSVQSATSYEQYF. The CDR3 DNA reads TGTGCCAGCAGTGTACAGAGCGCTACTTCCTACGAGCAGTACTTC.